This passage covers 27 T cell receptor beta chains from one sample sequenced in a study of blood T cells in healthy people across ages. Together with a sample-barcoded 5' primer, a J-beta primer mix was included in a second PCR lasting about 7 to 11 cycles. TCRdb passed the 5' RACE reads through MiXCR, listing each CDR3 protein once. This repertoire shows about 800,000 distinct CDR3 sequences, roughly 25% found once; its top ten account for approximately 4%. These data were also filed under a second study, of T cells of mothers and their children.

The sequencing input was blood. The receptors were sampled from a boy younger than 18 in good health.

This clonotype was seen a handful of times. The chain recombines TRBV6-6 with TRBJ2-1, with 13 bases matching TRBD2. Trimming removed 8 bases from V and 6 bases from J; junction bases left unmatched: 4. Germline CDR1 MNHNY, CDR2 SVGAGI (reference sequence). This CDR3 is built from 14 residues. In DNA form, the CDR3 reads TGTGCCAGCCTAAGGACTAGCGGGAGCAATGAGCAGTTCTTC. This codes for CASLRTSGSNEQFF.

The rearrangement uses TRBV10-3 and TRBJ2-2; the D gene is possibly TRBD2 (5 bases). This CDR3 is 14 amino acids long. Germline-derived CDR1 and CDR2 are ENHRY and SYGVKD. V lost 3 bases and J lost 6, with 11 bases in between. This CDR3 reads CAISDEGASGELFF. In nucleotides, the CDR3 is TGTGCCATCAGTGATGAGGGAGCGTCCGGGGAGCTGTTTTTT.

The V and J genes are TRBV5-1 and TRBJ1-6, with TRBD1 matching 8 bases. After removal of 4 bases from V and 5 bases from J, the junction contained 2 bases not matched to a gene. CDR3 length: 14 residues. Germline CDR1 SGHRS, CDR2 YFSETQ. The CDR3: CASSGGQDNSPLHF. In DNA, the CDR3 is TGCGCCAGCAGCGGGGGACAGGATAATTCACCCCTCCACTTT. The entire variable domain, with the rest obtained from reference TRBV5-1 and TRBJ1-6, is as follows: KAGVTQTPRYLIKTRGQQVTLSCSPISGHRSVSWYQQTPGQGLQFLFEYFSETQRNKGNFPGRFSGRQFSNSRSEMNVSTLELGDSALYLCASSGGQDNSPLHFGNGTRLTVT.

This clonotype occurred a few times. The chain is built from TRBV9 and TRBJ2-2, with 8 bases that match TRBD1. The CDR3 length is 17 residues. Germline CDR1 and CDR2: SGDLS and YYNGEE. Trimming at V came to 0 bases and at J to 6 bases, leaving 10 bases not matched to a gene. CDR3 nucleotide sequence: TGTGCCAGCAGCGTAGAGACGGACAGGGTCGGTTCCGGGGAGCTGTTTTTT. Translation: CASSVETDRVGSGELFF.

The chain has TRBV15 and TRBJ2-5; possibly TRBD2 for D (5 bases). This CDR3 spans 14 amino acids. CDR1 and CDR2 from the germline V gene are LNHNV and YYDKDF (reference sequence). V lost 6 bases and J lost 1, with 12 bases in between. For the CDR3, the DNA is TGTGCCACCAGGGGCGGGCTCACCCAAGAGACCCAGTACTTC. Its protein is CATRGGLTQETQYF.

This clonotype was observed a few times. The rearrangement links TRBV6-2 or TRBV6-3 to TRBJ2-7; maybe TRBD2 (6 bases). Germline lookup yields CDR1 MNHEY and CDR2 SVGEGT. CDR3 length: 14 residues. Trimming took off 2 bases at V and 7 bases at J, with 15 bases between the two ends. The DNA of the CDR3 is TGTGCCAGCAGTTACGCGGGATGGTCCTTGGAGCAGTACTTC. Its protein is CASSYAGWSLEQYF.

The chain joins TRBV3-1 to TRBJ2-5, with 7 bases matching TRBD2. Germline CDR1 and CDR2: LGHDT and YNNKEL (reference sequence). The CDR3 extends over 17 amino acids. V lost 5 bases and J lost 4; bases outside the gene matches: 16. The CDR3 protein is CASSFLAGPIEGETQYF. CDR3 DNA: TGTGCCAGCAGCTTCTTAGCGGGCCCTATTGAGGGAGAGACCCAGTACTTC.

This clonotype was counted a few times. This chain links TRBV4-3 with TRBJ1-4, with TRBD1 matching over 9 bases. Trimming removed 4 bases from V and 7 bases from J; junction bases left unmatched: 10. The CDR3 has 16 residues. Germline V gene lookup returns CDR1 LGHNA and CDR2 YSLEER. CDR3: CASSLIAGQGREKLFF. DNA of the CDR3: TGCGCCAGCAGCCTTATCGCGGGACAGGGACGTGAAAAACTGTTTTTT.

The table lists this clonotype with a few counts. The chain carries TRBV5-1 and TRBJ1-6; 8 bases are shared with TRBD1. CDR1 and CDR2 from the germline V gene are SGHRS and YFSETQ. The CDR3 is 17 amino acids. V lost 0 bases to trimming and J lost 7 bases; unmatched junction nucleotides: 9. The DNA of the CDR3 is TGCGCCAGCAGCTTGGCCGGTTCCGGGACAGGCAATTCACCCCTCCACTTT. The encoded protein is CASSLAGSGTGNSPLHF.

This clonotype was seen a handful of times. This chain connects TRBV7-2 to TRBJ2-1; D is unclear. Germline V gives CDR1 SGHTA, CDR2 FQGNSA. The V and J ends lost 0 bases and 8 bases respectively, with 11 bases between them. The CDR3 contains 14 residues. The CDR3 reads CASSLATTYDEQFF. In DNA form, the CDR3 reads TGTGCCAGCAGCTTAGCCACCACCTATGATGAGCAGTTCTTC.

The chain uses TRBV6-5 and TRBJ2-7, with no clear D. CDR3 length: 13 amino acids. Germline V lookup: CDR1 MNHEY, CDR2 SVGAGI. The germline V and J ends were trimmed by 0 bases and 5 bases, with 8 bases remaining between them. The CDR3 loop is CASSYSGPNEQYF. DNA for the CDR3: TGTGCCAGCAGTTACTCGGGCCCGAACGAGCAGTACTTC.

The V call is TRBV11-3, the J call TRBJ2-1; D ambiguous. The germline gives CDR1 SGHNT, CDR2 YENEEA. The CDR3 contains 15 residues. V dropped 11 bases and J dropped 0 bases, with 17 bases sitting between them. The CDR3 sequence: CAGGSSVSSYNEQFF. The CDR3 nucleotides are TGTGCCGGCGGCTCTTCAGTAAGCTCCTACAATGAGCAGTTCTTC. Filled out from reference TRBV11-3 and TRBJ2-1, the complete variable domain reads EAGVVQSPRYKIIEKKQPVAFWCNPISGHNTLYWYLQNLGQGPELLIRYENEEAVDDSQLPKDRFSAERLKGVDSTLKIQPAELGDSAVYLCAGGSSVSSYNEQFFGPGTRLTVL.

This clonotype has only a few counts. The V gene is TRBV7-9, the J gene TRBJ2-2; 7 bases agree with TRBD2. J gave up 1 base and V 4 bases, and 3 bases lay outside the gene matches. The CDR3 spans 15 residues. Germline V gives CDR1 SEHNR, CDR2 FQNEAQ (reference sequence). CDR3 coding DNA: TGTGCCAGCAGCTCTAGCGGATGGAACACCGGGGAGCTGTTTTTT. Translating it yields CASSSSGWNTGELFF.

This clonotype appeared many times. The chain carries TRBV15 and TRBJ2-2, with TRBD1 matching 8 bases. The germline CDR1 and CDR2 sequences are LNHNV and YYDKDF (reference sequence). This CDR3 comprises 17 residues. Trimming removed 1 base from V and 5 bases from J; junction bases left unmatched: 9. CDR3 nucleotide sequence: TGTGCCACCAGCAGAGCATCGCAGGGGGCTGGAACCGGGGAGCTGTTTTTT. It specifies CATSRASQGAGTGELFF.

This clonotype showed up just a few times. The chain links TRBV5-1 to TRBJ2-5; 10 positions match TRBD2. The J call may be faulty, since TRBJ2-7 better matches the DNA end. CDR3 length equals 16 residues. From germline, CDR1 is SGHRS and CDR2 YFSETQ. The DNA of the CDR3 is TGCGCCAGCAGCTTGGGTAGCGGGAGGCTCAAGTACGAGCAGTACTTC. This encodes CASSLGSGRLKYEQYF.

The V and J genes are TRBV4-1 and TRBJ2-7; D may be TRBD2 (5 bases). Trimming removed 2 bases from V and 3 bases from J, with 8 bases in between. Germline CDR1 MGHRA, CDR2 YSYEKL. The CDR3 consists of 13 residues. Written as DNA, the CDR3 is TGCGCCAGCAGCCAACGGGAAAACTACGAGCAGTACTTC. Residues: CASSQRENYEQYF.

This chain uses TRBV9 with TRBJ2-7; 8 bases line up with TRBD2. The ends lost 0 bases at V and 3 bases at J; junction bases unmatched: 8. The germline CDR1 and CDR2 sequences are SGDLS and YYNGEE. The CDR3 sequence is 16 residues long. Here the CDR3 reads CASSVGLAPSLYEQYF. DNA for the CDR3: TGTGCCAGCAGCGTAGGACTAGCGCCATCCCTCTACGAGCAGTACTTC.

V and J are TRBV9 and TRBJ2-2; 11 bases fit TRBD2. Germline values: CDR1 SGDLS, CDR2 YYNGEE. Unmatched junction bases numbered 11, after V lost 0 bases and J lost 1 base. CDR3 length: 20 amino acids. The DNA for the CDR3 is TGTGCCAGCAGCGTAGGAGTTCAACTAGCGGGGGCCAGGAACACCGGGGAGCTGTTTTTT. Its translation: CASSVGVQLAGARNTGELFF.

V gene TRBV20-1 combines with J gene TRBJ2-3; maybe TRBD2 (5 bases). The CDR3 has 13 amino acids. Germline assignment: CDR1 DFQATT and CDR2 SNEGSKA (reference sequence). V lost 0 bases and J lost 5, with 9 bases in between. CDR3 amino acids: CSARDMRVDTQYF. CDR3 bases: TGCAGTGCTAGAGATATGAGGGTAGATACGCAGTATTTT.

The genes are TRBV4-3 and TRBJ2-5, with TRBD1 matching 8 bases. In germline, CDR1 is LGHNA, CDR2 YSLEER. The CDR3 runs 14 residues. V shed 3 bases, J shed 5 bases, and the junction held 5 bases outside the gene matches. The CDR3 DNA sequence: TGCGCCAGCAGCCAGGAAAACAGGGGGGAGACCCAGTACTTC. It yields the protein CASSQENRGETQYF.

The sample holds a few counts of this clonotype. This chain joins TRBV6-2 or TRBV6-3 and TRBJ2-7; tentatively, D is TRBD2 (5 bases). Trimming shortened V by 0 bases and J by 0 bases, and 15 bases separated the two germline ends. Germline values: CDR1 MNHEY, CDR2 SVGEGT. The CDR3 spans 17 residues. CDR3 in amino acids: CASSYSKRLAFSYEQYF. The DNA for the CDR3 is TGTGCCAGCAGTTACTCGAAGAGGCTAGCTTTCTCCTACGAGCAGTACTTC.

V and J are TRBV6-7 and TRBJ1-2; tentatively, D is TRBD1 (5 bases). TRBV6-7 is filed as an ORF, its function uncertain. Deletions cut 5 bases from V and 6 bases from J, with 19 bases between. The CDR3 spans 15 residues. The CDR3 spells CASSHPPGRTNGYTF. DNA for the CDR3: TGTGCCAGCAGTCACCCTCCGGGACGGACAAATGGCTACACCTTC.

V gene TRBV29-1 combines with J gene TRBJ2-3, with D hard to call. CDR1 and CDR2 (germline): SQVTM, ANQGSEA. The V end lost 7 bases, the J end lost 6 bases, and 17 bases lay between the germline ends. The CDR3 length is 13 residues. In DNA, the CDR3 is TGCAGCGCCTCGACGAGGACGCCGGATACGCAGTATTTT. Translation gives CSASTRTPDTQYF.

This clonotype turned up a few times. A junction boundary mismatches the germline segment, possibly from a read error. The chain recombines TRBV15 with TRBJ2-1, with 16 bases lining up with TRBD2. Looked up from germline, CDR1 is LNHNV and CDR2 is YYDKDF (reference sequence). This CDR3 region has 19 residues. Here the CDR3 reads CATSRDRGLAGGPYNGQFF. The CDR3 DNA reads as TGTGCCACCAGCAGAGACCGGGGACTAGCGGGAGGGCCCTACAATGGGCAGTTCTTC.

The chain uses TRBV9 and TRBJ2-5; 14 nucleotides line up with TRBD2. The CDR3 sequence is 17 residues long. CDR1 SGDLS and CDR2 YYNGEE come from the germline V gene. J gave up 3 bases and V 0 bases, and 4 bases lay outside the gene matches. CDR3 coding DNA: TGTGCCAGCAGCGTAGATCCGGGACTAGCGGGAGAAGAGACCCAGTACTTC. The encoded protein is CASSVDPGLAGEETQYF.

This chain connects TRBV7-9 to TRBJ2-5; TRBD2 agrees at 7 bases. The DNA matches TRBJ2-1 better at its end, which makes the J call doubtful. This CDR3 has 18 amino acids. CDR1 is SEHNR and CDR2 is FQNEAQ in the germline V gene (reference sequence). The CDR3 nucleotides read TGTGCCAGCAGCTTTGGGGTAACGGGAGGCCCCCCTTACAATGAGCAGTTCTTC. This translates into CASSFGVTGGPPYNEQFF.

V usage is TRBV6-5 and J usage is TRBJ2-3; the D gene is possibly TRBD1 (5 bases). The CDR3 is 17 amino acids. The germline V gene encodes CDR1 MNHEY and CDR2 SVGAGI. With 4 bases removed from V and 0 bases from J, the gap between germline ends came to 17 bases. The CDR3 region has the DNA TGTGCCAGCAGTTGGCTTTTTACAGGCACTAGCACAGATACGCAGTATTTT. It translates to CASSWLFTGTSTDTQYF.